The rows below give T cell receptor beta chains drawn from one sample of a study of OX40 agonist ivuxolimab in advanced cancers. Assay: immunoSEQ multiplex PCR; the TCRdb copy retains only in-frame clones and omits some. The sample records about 77,000 clones, roughly 85% being singletons. The starting material was CD4+ or CD8+ T cells sorted from blood, obtained in a trial of the OX40 agonist ivuxolimab. The receptors were gathered from an adult with an advanced solid tumor such as melanoma, head and neck, liver or kidney cancer. Each CDR3 is given without its conserved first and last residue. A D gene is named only where the DNA matches it firmly.

TRBD2,TRBV7-8,TRBJ2-4,ASSPPGGIQY
TRBD2,TRBV5-4,TRBJ2-5,ASSPKGASGMETQY
.,TRBV5-1,TRBJ1-1,ASSFNGEAEAF
.,TRBV19,TRBJ2-5,ASSPLPGAGETQY
.,TRBV30,TRBJ2-7,AWSPVYGQY
.,TRBV4-1,TRBJ1-5,ASSQDRQSYSNQPQH
TRBD1,TRBV5-6,TRBJ2-3,ASSFKFMGDRVSDTQY
.,TRBV11-3,TRBJ2-2,ASSHTNTGELF
.,TRBV27,TRBJ1-1,ASSFLGGYTEAF
TRBD1,TRBV12-5,TRBJ1-2,ASGPRRGQGGYT
.,TRBV5-1,TRBJ2-1,ASSLLGEQF
.,TRBV11-2,TRBJ1-1,ASSLQGNTEAF
TRBD1,TRBV11-3,TRBJ2-3,ASSLGQGLGTDTQY
TRBD1,TRBV2,TRBJ1-6,ARTGENSPLH
.,TRBV25-1,TRBJ2-7,ASSELGQGSYEQY
.,TRBV5-1,TRBJ1-2,ASSLRGRDYGYT
TRBD1,TRBV5-1,TRBJ2-3,ASRMDRGTDTQY
.,TRBV6-1,TRBJ2-7,ASSVAGTEGYEQY
.,TRBV6-1,TRBJ1-1,ASSAESWTEAF
.,TRBV19,TRBJ2-6,ASEGGEANVLT
.,TRBV27,TRBJ2-1,ASSLTSNEQF
.,TRBV2,TRBJ2-7,ASSEAGGREQY
TRBD1,TRBV4-3,TRBJ2-7,ASSQQGADQQY
.,TRBV28,TRBJ1-5,ASSPPNLSQH
.,TRBV6-5,TRBJ1-4,ASSYSHAEKLF
.,TRBV19,TRBJ1-4,ASSSPGRRSEKLF
.,TRBV6-1,TRBJ2-7,ASSEQGLTAYEQY
.,TRBV9,TRBJ1-2,ASSPEGGLSNYGYT
.,TRBV5-1,TRBJ2-1,ASSRELAAYNEQF
.,TRBV19,TRBJ2-5,ASSRGFETQY
TRBD2,TRBV9,TRBJ2-3,ASSVGASGKGGTDTQY
.,TRBV5-6,TRBJ2-5,ASSPTGRSIQETQY
.,TRBV2,TRBJ1-1,ASRNRVNTEAF
.,TRBV10-2,TRBJ2-2,AAAAANTGELF
.,TRBV27,TRBJ1-2,ASCYRARYGYT
.,TRBV18,TRBJ2-1,ASSPPSGAGMQF
.,TRBV28,TRBJ2-6,ASSLLGVGANVLT
.,TRBV7-2,TRBJ2-7,ASSPPFLEQY
.,TRBV6-5,TRBJ2-3,ASSRDGVTDTQY
TRBD1,TRBV6-5,TRBJ2-7,ASSYLGTGRIYEQY